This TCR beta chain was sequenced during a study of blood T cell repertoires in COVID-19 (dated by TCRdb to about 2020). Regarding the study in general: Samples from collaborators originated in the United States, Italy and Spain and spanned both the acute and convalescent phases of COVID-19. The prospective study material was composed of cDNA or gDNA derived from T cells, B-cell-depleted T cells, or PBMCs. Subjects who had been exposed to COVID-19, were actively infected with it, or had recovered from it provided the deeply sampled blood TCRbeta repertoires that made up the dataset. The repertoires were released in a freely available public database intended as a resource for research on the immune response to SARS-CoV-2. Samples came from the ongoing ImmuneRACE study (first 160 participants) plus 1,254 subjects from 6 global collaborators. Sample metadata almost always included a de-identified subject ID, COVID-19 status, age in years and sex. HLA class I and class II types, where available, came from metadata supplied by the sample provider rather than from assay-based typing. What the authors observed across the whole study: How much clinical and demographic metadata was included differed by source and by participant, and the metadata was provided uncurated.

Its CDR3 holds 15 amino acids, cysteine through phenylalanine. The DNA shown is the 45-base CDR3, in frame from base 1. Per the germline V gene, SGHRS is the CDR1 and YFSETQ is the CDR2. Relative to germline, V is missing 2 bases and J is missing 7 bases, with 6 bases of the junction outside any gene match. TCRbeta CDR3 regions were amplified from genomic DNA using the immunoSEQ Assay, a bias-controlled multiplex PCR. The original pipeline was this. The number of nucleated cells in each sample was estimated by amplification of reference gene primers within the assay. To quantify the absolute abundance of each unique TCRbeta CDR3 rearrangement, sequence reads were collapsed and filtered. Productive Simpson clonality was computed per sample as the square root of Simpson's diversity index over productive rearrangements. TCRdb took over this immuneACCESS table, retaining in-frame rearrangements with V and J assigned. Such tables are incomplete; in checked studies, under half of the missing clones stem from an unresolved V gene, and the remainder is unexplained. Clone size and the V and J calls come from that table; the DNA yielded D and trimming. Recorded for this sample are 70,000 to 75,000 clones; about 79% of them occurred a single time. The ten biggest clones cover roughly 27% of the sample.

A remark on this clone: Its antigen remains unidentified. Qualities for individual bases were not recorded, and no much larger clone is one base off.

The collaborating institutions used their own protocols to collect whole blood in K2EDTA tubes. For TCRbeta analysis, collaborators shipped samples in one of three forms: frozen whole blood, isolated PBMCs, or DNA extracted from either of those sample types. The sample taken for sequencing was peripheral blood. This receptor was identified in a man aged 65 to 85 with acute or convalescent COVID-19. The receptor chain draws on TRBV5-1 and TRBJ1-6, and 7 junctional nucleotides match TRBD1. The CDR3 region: CASSLGTAGNSPLHF. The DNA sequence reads TGCGCCAGCAGCTTAGGGACAGCCGGAAATTCACCCCTCCACTTT.